This T cell receptor (beta chain) is drawn from a study of blood T cell repertoires in COVID-19. Clones were read by immunoSEQ multiplex PCR, and TCRdb kept only the in-frame ones, dropping some. The repertoire holds about 58,000 clones, with over 75% as singletons. The V end was cut by 3 bases, the J end by 2 bases, with 10 bases between. The CDR3 totals 14 residues. Germline lookup yields CDR1 MGHDK and CDR2 SYGVNS. The chain links TRBV25-1 to TRBJ1-2; weak D call: TRBD1 (5 bases). The origin of this receptor is a man aged 60 to 75 with COVID-19, enrolled during active disease. Sample: peripheral blood. The CDR3 DNA reads TGTGCCAGCAGTGAGGCAGGGTCGAACTATGGCTACACCTTC. As protein: CASSEAGSNYGYTF.